This T cell receptor (beta chain) was captured by sequencing in a study of identical twins. This CDR3 contains 15 residues. CDR1 and CDR2 (germline): LNHNV, YYDKDF (reference sequence). The V and J ends lost 5 bases and 2 bases respectively, with 15 bases between them. Broader study findings: The study reached conclusions through statistical analysis that was cross-sectional, not following the same donors.

In regard to this clonotype: What it recognizes is unknown.

TCRdb analysed the 5' RACE reads with MiXCR anew, one entry per CDR3 protein. This sample carries a few hundred thousand distinct CDR3 sequences, 7.5% to 10% of them seen once, and the ten largest clones take 2.5% to 3.5%. The same sample was also studied in work on yellow fever vaccine responses in identical twins.

What was sequenced was PBMCs. The gene calls are TRBV15 and TRBJ1-1; D might be TRBD1 (6 bases). The TCR sequence derives from a woman in her late teens or twenties in good health. CDR3 nucleotides: TGTGCCACCAGCGACCACGGGACACCAAACACTGAAGCTTTCTTT. It is translated as CATSDHGTPNTEAFF.